The sequence of this T cell receptor beta chain was determined in a study of T cell responses to AZD1222 COVID-19 vaccine. Study-wide results and caveats: Spike was spanned by vaccine-associated CD4 TCRs, with dominance at 160-218 and 743-854. At study baseline, merely several AZD1222 recipients were seropositive. The donor group comprised mostly white British people and more females; the analysis possibly underestimated clonal diversity. An increase in Spike-specific TCR breadth and depth was observed after two AZD1222 doses.

The CDR3 length is 12 residues. The junction had 6 bases not matched to a gene; V was cut back by 5 bases and J by 9 bases. CDR1 and CDR2 (germline): SEHNR, FQNEAQ (reference sequence). Concerning this clone itself: Its specificity is unknown.

Profiling relied on immunoSEQ multiplex PCR, and the TCRdb table lists in-frame clones only, not all of them. The sample lists 100,000 to 150,000 clones, 84% occurring once. This rearrangement joins TRBV7-9 to TRBJ1-1, with TRBD1 matching 7 bases. The receptor was isolated from an adult who received the AZD1222 COVID-19 vaccine. This specimen consisted of peripheral blood, obtained 28 days after the second AZD1222 dose. The CDR3 DNA reads as TGTGCCAGCAGCCGGGACAGTTCAAAAGCTTTCTTT. It specifies CASSRDSSKAFF.